The source of this T cell receptor (beta chain) is a study of blood T cells in healthy people across ages. The CDR3 sequence is 15 residues long. For the second PCR, which ran for about 6 to 11 cycles, a sample-barcoded 5' primer and a J-beta primer mix were used. TCRdb re-called the 5' RACE reads with MiXCR, one entry per CDR3 protein. The top ten clones hold approximately 7% of a sample with about 1.4 million distinct CDR3 sequences, approximately 60% of them seen once. Remarks on this clonotype: One end of the junction varies from germline; a read error may be responsible.

It was approximately 10 milliliters of peripheral blood that were drawn from each donor. The receptor comes from a man aged 18 to 30 in good health. The chain links TRBV12-3 or TRBV12-4 to TRBJ1-4, with D maybe TRBD1 (5 bases). Sequenced sample: blood. CDR3 amino acids: CAGSYLDSSSEKLFF. CDR3 DNA sequence: TGTGCCGGCAGTTATCTTGACAGCTCCTCAGAAAAACTGTTTTTT.